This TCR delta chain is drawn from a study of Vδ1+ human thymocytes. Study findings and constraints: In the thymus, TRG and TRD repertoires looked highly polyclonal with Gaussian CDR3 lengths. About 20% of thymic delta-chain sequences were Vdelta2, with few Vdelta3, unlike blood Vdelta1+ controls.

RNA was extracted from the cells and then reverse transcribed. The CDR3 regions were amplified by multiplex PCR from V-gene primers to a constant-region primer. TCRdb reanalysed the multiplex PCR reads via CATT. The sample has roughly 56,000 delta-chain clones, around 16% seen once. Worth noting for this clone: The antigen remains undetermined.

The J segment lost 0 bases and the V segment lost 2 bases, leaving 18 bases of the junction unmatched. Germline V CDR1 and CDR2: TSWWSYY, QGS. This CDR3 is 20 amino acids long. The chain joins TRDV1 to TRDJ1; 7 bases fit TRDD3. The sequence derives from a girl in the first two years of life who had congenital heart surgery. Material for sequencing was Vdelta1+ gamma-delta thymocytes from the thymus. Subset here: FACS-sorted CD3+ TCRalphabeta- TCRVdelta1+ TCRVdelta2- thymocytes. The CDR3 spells CALGEFRHTGDPRYTDKLIF. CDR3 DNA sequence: TGTGCTCTTGGGGAATTCCGACATACTGGGGACCCTCGGTACACCGATAAACTCATCTTT.